This TCR beta chain comes out of a study of cytomegalovirus exposure and HLA in healthy donors (dated by TCRdb to 2016 to 2017). For the wider study: An earlier analysis of 550 to 700 of the donors reported roughly 300 Gb of sequence data and 100 million to 140 million unique TCR beta sequences from around 200 million T cells. An early release covering 550 to 650 HLA-typed donors comprised approximately 290 gigabases of sequencing data and roughly 85 million unique TCR sequences. Of the roughly 400 genotyped donors, 65% to 90% fell in the genetic ancestry cluster associated with self-reported Caucasian donors. The study was designed to test whether signatures of past pathogen exposure could be identified by cataloging public T cell receptors. The study used immunosequencing to profile the T cell repertoires of more than 650 subjects and linked those repertoires to cytomegalovirus serostatus. Besides the first cohort of 666 subjects, a separate validation cohort made up of 95 to 150 different subjects was used. The study combined high-throughput TCR immunosequencing, statistical association of individual TCRs with disease status, and machine learning to predict cytomegalovirus infection status. A later analysis re-analyzed previously published TCR beta repertoires from 500 to 700 donors and added high-resolution HLA genotyping to study TCR occurrence patterns. In the later analysis, no new phenotypic data were used to find candidate immune exposures; instead, reliance was placed on TCR beta sequences and their occurrence across donors. An earlier analysis of about 620 of the donors applied high-throughput TCR beta sequencing to assess whether each TCR beta V gene segment acted as functional or pseudogenic. Donor age, sex, ethnicity and CMV serostatus were compiled alongside the repertoire data. Genome-wide SNP genotypes for about three fifths of the roughly 670 donors were used in a later genetic analysis, which treated that subset as a discovery cohort. All discovery cohort repertoires had been generated using a single sequencing platform. Class I and class II HLA loci were covered by the typing at four-digit resolution. The number of donors typed differed by locus, with about 620-630 for A, B, C, DRB1 and DQB1, more than 500 for DQA1, nearly 610 for DPA1, and 400 to 490 for DPB1. Four or five DR-DQ haplotypes were handled as single units for association and clustering because linkage in the cohort was strong. Among roughly 370 genotyped donors of the cohort, an average of about 240,000 unique TCR beta nucleotide sequences were sequenced per donor, about a sixth of them non-productive.

Beyond this particular receptor, the publication reports: Strong co-occurrence of HLA alleles, especially DR and DQ, made assigning TCR associations to individual alleles difficult. An earlier analysis of some 560 of the donors showed that most TCR beta V segments appeared in productive rearrangements either about 90% or about 30% of the time, which broadly matched IMGT annotations. Because the 87-base-pair reads could not distinguish some IMGT-functional V segments, including TRBV6-2 and TRBV6-3, those segments were excluded. In the study, some 180 TCR beta chains were listed as associated with cytomegalovirus. A later analysis found that HLA-associated TCR beta chains were more clonally expanded and had lower generation probabilities than equally common non-associated chains. A later analysis reported that several top co-occurrence clusters appeared linked to parvovirus B19, influenza, CMV and Epstein-Barr virus. A few of the identified cytomegalovirus-associated TCR beta chains were confirmed in vitro to be specific for cytomegalovirus antigens. While some public TCRs were present in many individuals, most TCR sequences turned up only very rarely across donors. According to a later genetic analysis, donors in an Asian-associated ancestry cluster had fewer N-insertions in productive TCRs than the approximately 700-donor mean. Because some donors lacked HLA typing at each locus, the association tests relied only on the typed subset. According to a later analysis, most CMV-associated TCR beta chains appeared to be HLA-restricted, and the HLA associations seemed to be driven largely by CMV exposure. An association between a missense DCLRE1C variant and V-gene and J-gene trimming of TCR beta chains was found in a later genetic analysis and replicated in an independent cohort. A group of highly shared sequence variants was considered likely to be a technical artifact of the sequencing pipeline. In this cohort, only TCR beta chains were sequenced, and detectable features were limited by the absence of alpha or paired-chain data. Roughly uniform sequencing depth across donors was assumed in presence/absence analyses, although this assumption may not hold. A further reported finding was that TCR beta sequences accurately predicted the HLA-A and HLA-B alleles for most subjects in the first cohort. Linkage disequilibrium might explain the correlated functional status among segregating V segments, but an unknown experimental factor could not be ruled out. Specific HLA alleles were associated with 15,000 to 20,000 TCR beta sequences at a false discovery rate of 0.05 in a later analysis. The classifier was reported to diagnose cytomegalovirus status with high specificity and sensitivity in both the original and validation cohorts. In a later analysis, TCR association rates were found to vary across HLA loci, with the most associated TCRs seen for DRB1 alleles and the fewest for HLA-C alleles. For the cohort, immune exposure information was limited to CMV serostatus. Because counts were too low, about 18 rarely observed V segments, including chromosome 9 orphons, were excluded from the earlier analysis of roughly 580 of the donors. According to the authors, the approach could potentially be generalized to other disease states and immunological phenotypes.

The CDR3, from cysteine to phenylalanine, totals 15 residues. Just the 45-base CDR3 DNA is kept, in frame starting at base 1. Trimming at the junction amounts to 4 bases on V and 9 bases on J, and the germline ends lie 22 bases apart. The germline V gene (reference sequence) sets CDR1 to GTSNPN and CDR2 to SVGIG. The library was obtained by the immunoSEQ multiplex PCR assay. A mixture of 60 forward primers for TCR Vbeta segments and 13 reverse primers for TCR Jbeta segments was used in the multiplex PCR. Amplification of the CDR3 region of rearranged TCR beta genes was performed with a multiplex PCR assay on genomic DNA. The amplified TCR beta libraries were sequenced on the Illumina HiSeq System as 87-base-pair reads. The published analysis was carried out like this. A later analysis tallied roughly 80 million unique TCR beta chains across the 666 repertoires, and around 12 million of those chains were shared by two or more donors. A nearest-neighbor algorithm error-corrected the raw reads and collapsed the reads into unique sequences, merging closely related sequences to remove PCR and sequencing errors. CDR3 sequences were aligned to IMGT reference sequences to assign V, D and J gene segments. For a sequence to be retained, a match of at least six nucleotides to both a V gene segment and a J gene segment was required. A rearrangement was called productive if the CDR3 had no stop codons and remained in frame with V and J, and every other rearrangement was called non-productive. Following IMGT convention, CDR3 was defined as the stretch from the second conserved V-encoded cysteine to the conserved J-encoded phenylalanine. In an earlier analysis of around 570 of the donors, sequences lacking an unambiguous match to a single V gene segment were excluded. An earlier analysis of around 600 of the donors classified V segments as functional when productive rearrangements were above 56.7% and as segregating when the standard deviation between donors was above 5%. A statistical classification framework was developed to diagnose cytomegalovirus status using the catalog of TCR beta chain sequences. A later analysis assigned V and J genes by comparing TCR nucleotide sequences with IMGT/GENE-DB human TR gene sequences. Using the TCRdist pipeline, a later analysis assigned CDR3 sequences along with most-parsimonious VDJ recombination scenarios. In a later analysis, every TCR beta chain was defined by the combination of its CDR3 amino acid sequence and its V-gene family, and reads without a unique V-gene family were dropped. In a later analysis, a few hundred highly shared, low-generation-probability nucleotide sequences were removed to address suspected cross-contamination and a sequencing artifact. For each public chain, a later analysis derived a clonal expansion index from normalized ranks of inferred template counts within each repertoire. A later analysis computed generation probabilities with a VDJ recombination model fitted to out-of-frame rearrangements, and checked the results against IGoR. Hypergeometric tests were used in a later analysis to score TCR-TCR, TCR-HLA and TCR-CMV co-occurrence, with a repertoire-size bias correction applied to the TCR pairs. False discovery rates were estimated in a later analysis by permuting HLA or CMV assignments 20 times. In a later analysis, co-occurring TCRs were grouped using DBSCAN, with TCRdist sequence similarity added in when clustering inside HLA-allele-positive subsets. Co-occurrence clustering excluded repertoires with fewer than 30,000 or more than 120,000 public chains, plus five with anomalous nucleotide sharing. Here the immuneACCESS table is served through TCRdb, limited to in-frame sequences with V and J called. Missing clones are a known gap in these copies; in checked studies unresolved V genes cover under half, and the rest lacks a known reason. The V and J calls and clone size were taken over from that table, and D and trimming were inferred from the DNA. The sample table gives roughly 60,000 clones. The ten largest account for around 3.6% of the sample.

As regards this clone: Its antigen target is currently unknown.

The cohort comprised under 700 healthy bone marrow donors. All cohort members were sampled while nominally healthy, although unrecorded immune exposures were likely present. The donor tested CMV seronegative and was one of the 352 seronegative cohort members. A peripheral blood sample was provided by each donor, and peripheral blood mononuclear cells were used for TCR beta sequencing. Genomic DNA was extracted from the blood cell samples with the Qiagen DNeasy Blood Extraction Kit. Recombination connected TRBV30 to TRBJ2-1; a weak D assignment points to TRBD1 (5 bases agree). Sequencing was carried out using PBMCs. This TCR came from a woman aged 18 to 35 in good health and CMV-seronegative. The CDR3 has the sequence CAWTVGPTFSGEQFF. The nucleotides read TGTGCCTGGACAGTGGGGCCTACTTTTTCGGGTGAGCAGTTCTTC.